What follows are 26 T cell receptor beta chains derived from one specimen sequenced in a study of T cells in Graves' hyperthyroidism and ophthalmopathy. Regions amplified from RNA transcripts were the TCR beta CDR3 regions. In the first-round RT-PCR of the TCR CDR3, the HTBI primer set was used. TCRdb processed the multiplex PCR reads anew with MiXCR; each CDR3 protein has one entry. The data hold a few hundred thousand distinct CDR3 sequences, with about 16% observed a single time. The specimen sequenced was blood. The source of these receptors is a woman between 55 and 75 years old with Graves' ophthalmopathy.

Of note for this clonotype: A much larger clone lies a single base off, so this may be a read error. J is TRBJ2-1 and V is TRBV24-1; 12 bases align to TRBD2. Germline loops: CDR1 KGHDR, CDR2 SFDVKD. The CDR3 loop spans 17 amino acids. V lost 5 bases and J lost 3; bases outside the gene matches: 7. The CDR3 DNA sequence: TGTGCCACCAGTGGTCCGACTAGCGGGAGAGACTACAATGAGCAGTTCTTC. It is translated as CATSGPTSGRDYNEQFF.

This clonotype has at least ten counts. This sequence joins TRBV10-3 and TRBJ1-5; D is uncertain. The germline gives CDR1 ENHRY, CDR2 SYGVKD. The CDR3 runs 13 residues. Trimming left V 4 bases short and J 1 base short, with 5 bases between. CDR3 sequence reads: CAISVDSNQPQHF. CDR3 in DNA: TGTGCCATCAGTGTAGACAGCAATCAGCCCCAGCATTTT.

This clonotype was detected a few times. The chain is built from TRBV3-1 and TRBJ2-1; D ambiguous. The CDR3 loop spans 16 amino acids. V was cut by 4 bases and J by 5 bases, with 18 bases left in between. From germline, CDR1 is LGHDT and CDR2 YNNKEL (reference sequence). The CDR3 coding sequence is TGTGCCAGCAGCCCGGTATCGGGCGGTATGAACAATGAGCAGTTCTTC. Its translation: CASSPVSGGMNNEQFF.

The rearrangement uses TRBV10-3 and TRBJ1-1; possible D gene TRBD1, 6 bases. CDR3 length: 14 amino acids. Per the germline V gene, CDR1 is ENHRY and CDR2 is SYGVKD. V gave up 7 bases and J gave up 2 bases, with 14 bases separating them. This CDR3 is CAITGAKGNTEAFF. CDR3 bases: TGTGCCATCACAGGGGCGAAAGGAAACACTGAAGCTTTCTTT.

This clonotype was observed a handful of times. CDR3: CASSSHHGGADNEQFF. CDR3 sequence (DNA): TGTGCCAGCAGCTCCCATCACGGGGGCGCGGACAATGAGCAGTTCTTC. The chain uses TRBV14 and TRBJ2-1, with D perhaps given as TRBD1 or TRBD2 (6 bases each). This CDR3 has 16 amino acids. Between the trimmed V and J ends, which lost 5 bases and 5 bases, there was a span of 19 bases. Per the germline V gene, CDR1 is SGHDN and CDR2 is FVKESK. Looking up the rest from reference TRBV14 and TRBJ2-1 gives the full variable domain: EAGVTQFPSHSVIEKGQTVTLRCDPISGHDNLYWYRRVMGKEIKFLLHFVKESKQDESGMPNNRFLAERTGGTYSTLKVQPAELEDSGVYFCASSSHHGGADNEQFFGPGTRLTVL.

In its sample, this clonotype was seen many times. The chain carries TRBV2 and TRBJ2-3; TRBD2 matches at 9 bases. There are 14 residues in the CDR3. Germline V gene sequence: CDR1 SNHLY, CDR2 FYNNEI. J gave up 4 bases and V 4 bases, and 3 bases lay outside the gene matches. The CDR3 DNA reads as TGTGCCAGCAGTGTTGCGGGAGGGGCAGATACGCAGTATTTT. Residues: CASSVAGGADTQYF.

The CDR3 loop reads CASSLGAGARGTEAFF. CDR3 bases: TGTGCCAGCAGCTTGGGGGCGGGGGCGCGAGGCACTGAAGCTTTCTTT. The chain uses TRBV5-4 and TRBJ1-1; tentative D call: TRBD1 (6 bases). The germline V and J ends were trimmed by 0 bases and 4 bases, with 16 bases remaining between them. The CDR3 loop spans 16 amino acids. Germline V CDR1 and CDR2: SGHNT, YYREEE (reference sequence).

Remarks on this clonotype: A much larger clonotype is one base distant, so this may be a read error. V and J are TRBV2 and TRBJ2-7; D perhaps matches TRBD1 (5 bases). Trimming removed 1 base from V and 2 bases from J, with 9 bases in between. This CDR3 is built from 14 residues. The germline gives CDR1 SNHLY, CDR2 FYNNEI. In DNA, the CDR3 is TGTGCCAGCAGTGAAGGCAGGGATACCTACGAGCAGTACTTC. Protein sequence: CASSEGRDTYEQYF.

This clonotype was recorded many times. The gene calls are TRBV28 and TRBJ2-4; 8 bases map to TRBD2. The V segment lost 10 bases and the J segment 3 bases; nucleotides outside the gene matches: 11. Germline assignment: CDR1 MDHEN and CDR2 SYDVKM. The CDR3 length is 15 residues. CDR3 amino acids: CATDPGGRVKNIQYF. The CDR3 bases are TGTGCCACAGACCCGGGAGGGCGGGTCAAAAACATTCAGTACTTC.

The CDR3 nucleotides are TGTGCCATCGGCCGGGCGGGAGGCTACAATGAGCAGTTCTTC. It encodes CAIGRAGGYNEQFF. The genes are TRBV6-2 or TRBV6-3 and TRBJ2-1; 8 bases match TRBD2. J lost 3 bases, V lost 10 bases, and 8 bases had no gene match. Per germline, CDR1 MNHEY and CDR2 SVGEGT. CDR3 size: 14 residues.

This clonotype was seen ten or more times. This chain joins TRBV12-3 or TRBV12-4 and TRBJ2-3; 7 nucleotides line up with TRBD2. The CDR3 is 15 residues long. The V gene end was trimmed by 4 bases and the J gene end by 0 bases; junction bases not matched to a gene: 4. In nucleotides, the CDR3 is TGTGCCAGCAGTTCGAGCGGGAAAAGCACAGATACGCAGTATTTT. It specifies CASSSSGKSTDTQYF.

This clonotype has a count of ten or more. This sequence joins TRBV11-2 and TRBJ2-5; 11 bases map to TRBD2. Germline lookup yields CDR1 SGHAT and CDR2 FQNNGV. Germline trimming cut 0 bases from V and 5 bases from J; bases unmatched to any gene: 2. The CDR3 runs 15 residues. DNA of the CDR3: TGTGCCAGCAGCTTAGAGTCTAGCGGGGGGGAGACCCAGTACTTC. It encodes CASSLESSGGETQYF.

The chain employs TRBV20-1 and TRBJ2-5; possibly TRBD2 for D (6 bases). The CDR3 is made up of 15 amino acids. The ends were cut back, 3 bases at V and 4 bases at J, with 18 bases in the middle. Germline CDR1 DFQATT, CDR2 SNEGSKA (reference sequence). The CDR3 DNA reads TGCAGTGCTAGGGACCACCGGGAGCTGGGAGAGACCCAGTACTTC. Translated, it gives CSARDHRELGETQYF.

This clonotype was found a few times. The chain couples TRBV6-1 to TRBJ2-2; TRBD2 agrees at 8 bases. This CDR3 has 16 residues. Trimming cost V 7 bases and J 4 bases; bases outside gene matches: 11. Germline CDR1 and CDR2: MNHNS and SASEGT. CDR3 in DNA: TGTGCCAGCAAGGGGCGGCGGGAGGCGGGCACCGGGGAGCTGTTTTTT. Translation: CASKGRREAGTGELFF.

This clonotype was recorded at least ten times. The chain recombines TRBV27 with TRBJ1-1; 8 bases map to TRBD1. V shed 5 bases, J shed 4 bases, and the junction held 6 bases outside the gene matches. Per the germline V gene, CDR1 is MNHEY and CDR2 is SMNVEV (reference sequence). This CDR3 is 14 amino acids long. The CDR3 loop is CASSPRTGSTEAFF. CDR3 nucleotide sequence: TGTGCCAGCAGTCCCCGGACAGGGAGCACTGAAGCTTTCTTT.

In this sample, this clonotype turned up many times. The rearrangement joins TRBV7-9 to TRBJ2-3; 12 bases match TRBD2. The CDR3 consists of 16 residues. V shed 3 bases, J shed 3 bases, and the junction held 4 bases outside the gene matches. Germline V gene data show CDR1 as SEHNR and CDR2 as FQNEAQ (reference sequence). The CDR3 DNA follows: TGTGCCAGCAGCTTTCGACTAGCGGGAGCGACAGATACGCAGTATTTT. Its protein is CASSFRLAGATDTQYF.

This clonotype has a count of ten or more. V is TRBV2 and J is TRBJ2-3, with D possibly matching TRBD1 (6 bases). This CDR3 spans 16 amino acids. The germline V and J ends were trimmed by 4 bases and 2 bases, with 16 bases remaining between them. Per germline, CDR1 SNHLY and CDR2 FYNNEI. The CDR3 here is CASSGRAGVPTDTQYF. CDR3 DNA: TGTGCCAGCAGTGGTCGAGCAGGGGTGCCCACAGATACGCAGTATTTT.

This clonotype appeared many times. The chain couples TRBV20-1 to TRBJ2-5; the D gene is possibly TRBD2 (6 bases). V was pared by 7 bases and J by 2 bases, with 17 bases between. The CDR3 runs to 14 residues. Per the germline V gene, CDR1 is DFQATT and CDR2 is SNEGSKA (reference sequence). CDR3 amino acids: CSVPGRGWQETQYF. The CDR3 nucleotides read TGCAGTGTTCCCGGGCGGGGTTGGCAAGAGACCCAGTACTTC.

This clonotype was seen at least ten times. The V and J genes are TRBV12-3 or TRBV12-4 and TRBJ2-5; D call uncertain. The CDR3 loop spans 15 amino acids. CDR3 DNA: TGTGCTAGTAACCCCCCGGAGCGCCTGCAAGAGACCCAGTACTTC. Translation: CASNPPERLQETQYF.

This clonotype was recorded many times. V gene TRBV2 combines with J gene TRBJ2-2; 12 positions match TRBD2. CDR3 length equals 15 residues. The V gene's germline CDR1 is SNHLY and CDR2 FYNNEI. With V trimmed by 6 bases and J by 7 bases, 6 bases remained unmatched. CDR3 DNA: TGTGCCAGCAGGTCCGGACTAGCGGGAATCGGGGAGCTGTTTTTT. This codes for CASRSGLAGIGELFF. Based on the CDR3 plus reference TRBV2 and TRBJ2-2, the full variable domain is EPEVTQTPSHQVTQMGQEVILRCVPISNHLYFYWYRQILGQKVEFLVSFYNNEISEKSEIFDDQFSVERPDGSNFTLKIRSTKLEDSAMYFCASRSGLAGIGELFFGEGSRLTVL.

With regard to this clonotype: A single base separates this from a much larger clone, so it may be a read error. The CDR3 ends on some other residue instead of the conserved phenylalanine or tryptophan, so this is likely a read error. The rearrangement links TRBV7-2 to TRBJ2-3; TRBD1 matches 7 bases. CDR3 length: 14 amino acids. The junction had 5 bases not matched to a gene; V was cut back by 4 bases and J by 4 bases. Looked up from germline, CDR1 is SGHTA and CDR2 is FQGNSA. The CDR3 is CASSSTGASDTQYS. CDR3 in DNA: TGTGCCAGCAGCTCCACAGGGGCTTCAGATACGCAGTATTCT.

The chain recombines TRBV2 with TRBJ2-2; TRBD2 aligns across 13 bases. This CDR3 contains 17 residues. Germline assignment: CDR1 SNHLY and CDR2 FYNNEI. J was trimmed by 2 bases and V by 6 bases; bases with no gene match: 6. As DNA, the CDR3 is TGTGCCAGCAGATTAACTAGCGGGAGGGTAAACACCGGGGAGCTGTTTTTT. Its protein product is CASRLTSGRVNTGELFF. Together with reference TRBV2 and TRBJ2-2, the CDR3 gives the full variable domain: EPEVTQTPSHQVTQMGQEVILRCVPISNHLYFYWYRQILGQKVEFLVSFYNNEISEKSEIFDDQFSVERPDGSNFTLKIRSTKLEDSAMYFCASRLTSGRVNTGELFFGEGSRLTVL.

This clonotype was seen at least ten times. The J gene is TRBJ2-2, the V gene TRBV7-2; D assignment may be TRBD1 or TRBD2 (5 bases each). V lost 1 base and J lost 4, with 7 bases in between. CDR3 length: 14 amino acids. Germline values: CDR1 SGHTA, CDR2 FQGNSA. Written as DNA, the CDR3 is TGTGCCAGCAGCTTAGTAGGGACCACCGGGGAGCTGTTTTTT. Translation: CASSLVGTTGELFF.

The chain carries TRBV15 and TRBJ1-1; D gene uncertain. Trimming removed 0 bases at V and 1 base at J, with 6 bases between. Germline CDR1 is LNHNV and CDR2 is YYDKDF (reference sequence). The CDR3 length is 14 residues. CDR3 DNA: TGTGCCACCAGCAGAGATTTAGGGAACACTGAAGCTTTCTTT. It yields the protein CATSRDLGNTEAFF.

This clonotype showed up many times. The CDR3 DNA sequence: TGTGCCAGCACCCCAGGAGGGGGCCTGACCACAGATACGCAGTATTTT. Translating it yields CASTPGGGLTTDTQYF. The genes are TRBV12-3 or TRBV12-4 and TRBJ2-3; D might be TRBD1 (7 bases). Deletions cut 7 bases from V and 2 bases from J, with 19 bases between. The length of the CDR3 is 16 residues.

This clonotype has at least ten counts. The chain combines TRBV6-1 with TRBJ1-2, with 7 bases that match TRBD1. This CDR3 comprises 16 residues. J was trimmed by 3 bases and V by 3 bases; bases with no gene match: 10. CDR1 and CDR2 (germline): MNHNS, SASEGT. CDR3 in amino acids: CASSEARTGPYYGYTF. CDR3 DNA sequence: TGTGCCAGCAGTGAGGCCCGGACAGGACCGTACTATGGCTACACCTTC.